This T cell receptor (beta chain) appears in the sequencing data of a study of cytomegalovirus exposure and HLA in healthy donors. Whole-study results and caveats: The study found most TCR sequences rare, yet found some public TCRs in many donors. TCR beta chains numbering more than 150 were designated cytomegalovirus-associated.

V trimming: 5 bases; J trimming: 4 bases; junction bases outside the gene matches: 12. The CDR3 extends over 16 amino acids. Germline assignment: CDR1 SNHLY and CDR2 FYNNEI. Vbeta (60) and Jbeta (13) primers were used in the PCR. Generated by immunoSEQ multiplex PCR, the TCRdb table keeps only in-frame clones and is missing some. The repertoire includes approximately 88,000 clones, roughly three quarters of them detected once, and 3.7% sits in the top ten. Notes on this clone: Its antigen is not identified.

This sequence joins TRBV2 and TRBJ2-3; 7 nucleotides line up with TRBD2. Source material: PBMCs. The receptor was isolated from a man aged 25-40 years in good health and CMV-seronegative. Here the CDR3 reads CASSLIGGGAADTQYF. CDR3 nucleotides: TGTGCCAGCAGTCTCATCGGGGGAGGGGCCGCAGATACGCAGTATTTT.